The 23 T cell receptor beta chains listed next were all sequenced from one sample in a study of T cell repertoires in cytomegalovirus infection (dated by TCRdb to about 2019). The run used an Illumina HiSeq 1500. TCRdb reran the public reads through fastp at Q25 and MiXCR, keeping productive beta chains. When rows share a CDR3 protein, they turn into one entry using the most common DNA and genes. This sample is represented by about 680,000 distinct CDR3 sequences; roughly 26% of them were singletons. The ten most abundant clones make up 7.5% to 9% of the sample. Sequencing used CD8+ T cells from PBMCs. All receptors come from a human donor in good health (CMV status not recorded). Some clones in this sample may be carry-over from other donors' samples.

As for this clonotype: Likely a read error: the CDR3 ends without its conserved phenylalanine or tryptophan. The CDR3 DNA is TGTGCCAGCAGGTCCGGGGCCTCGGCCCTCCACCTT. It translates to CASRSGASALHL. The genes are TRBV7-6 and TRBJ1-6, with D possibly TRBD1 on 5 matching bases. The CDR3 length is 12 residues. V lost 6 bases and J 14 bases, leaving 14 bases between the germline ends. In germline, CDR1 is SGHVS, CDR2 FNYEAQ.

V and J are TRBV15 and TRBJ2-7, with TRBD1 identical over 9 bases. Trimming cost V 1 base and J 5 bases; bases outside gene matches: 6. Germline CDR1 is LNHNV and CDR2 is YYDKDF (reference sequence). The CDR3 runs to 15 residues. CDR3 nucleotide sequence: TGTGCCACCAGCAGAGCGGGACAGGGAGGTGACGAGCAGTACTTC. Its protein is CATSRAGQGGDEQYF.

This clonotype was counted ten times or more. The chain is built from TRBV28 and TRBJ1-2, with 7 bases that match TRBD1. The germline V gene encodes CDR1 MDHEN and CDR2 SYDVKM. The trim removed 7 bases at V and 6 bases at J, leaving 8 bases unmatched. This CDR3 comprises 13 residues. The chain's CDR3 is CASTQSQGDGYTF. CDR3 sequence (DNA): TGTGCCAGCACCCAGTCTCAGGGGGATGGCTACACCTTC.

This chain joins TRBV18 and TRBJ2-5; D call uncertain. CDR3 size: 17 residues. Germline CDR1 and CDR2: KGHSH and LQKENI. V was pared by 0 bases and J by 2 bases, with 16 bases between. The DNA of the CDR3 is TGTGCCAGCTCACCACCGGTCTTTCTACAAAAACAAGAGACCCAGTACTTC. Protein sequence: CASSPPVFLQKQETQYF. The whole variable domain, remainder taken from reference TRBV18 and TRBJ2-5, is NAGVMQNPRHLVRRRGQEARLRCSPMKGHSHVYWYRQLPEEGLKFMVYLQKENIIDESGMPKERFSAEFPKEGPSILRIQQVVRGDSAAYFCASSPPVFLQKQETQYFGPGTRLLVL.

The chain couples TRBV5-6 to TRBJ2-1, with TRBD1 as a possible D gene (6 bases). The CDR3 contains 15 residues. The V and J ends lost 3 bases and 3 bases respectively, with 13 bases between them. Germline V CDR1 and CDR2: SGHDT, YYEEEE. CDR3 DNA: TGTGCCAGCAGCTCCCCTCAAGGGGGCTACAATGAGCAGTTCTTC. Translated, it gives CASSSPQGGYNEQFF.

This clonotype was recorded many times. The chain links TRBV7-6 to TRBJ1-1; possibly TRBD1 for D (6 bases). Trimming removed 5 bases from V and 2 bases from J, with 15 bases in between. Germline V CDR1 and CDR2: SGHVS, FNYEAQ. The CDR3 sequence is 15 residues long. CDR3 region: CASSPSTGSNTEAFF. DNA for the CDR3: TGTGCCAGCAGCCCCAGTACAGGGAGCAACACTGAAGCTTTCTTT.

About this clonotype: One base away lies a much larger clone, so this may be a sequencing read error. The chain employs TRBV7-2 and TRBJ1-5; D unclear. The CDR3 extends over 12 amino acids. Germline CDR1 reads SGHTA; CDR2 reads FQGNSA. The CDR3 reads CANSSQNQPQHF. The CDR3 nucleotides are TGTGCCAACAGCTCCCAAAATCAGCCCCAGCATTTT.

This clonotype was picked up many times. The chain employs TRBV6-1 and TRBJ2-3, with 8 bases fitting TRBD2. The germline gives CDR1 MNHNS, CDR2 SASEGT. The CDR3 has 15 residues. V lost 0 bases to trimming and J lost 1 base; unmatched junction nucleotides: 0. The CDR3 loop is CASSEAAGGTDTQYF. In nucleotides, the CDR3 is TGTGCCAGCAGTGAAGCAGCGGGGGGCACAGATACGCAGTATTTT.

In its sample, this clonotype was seen many times. V is TRBV7-2 and J is TRBJ2-3, with D perhaps TRBD2 (5 bases). The V gene's germline CDR1 is SGHTA and CDR2 FQGNSA. The germline V and J ends were trimmed by 1 base and 0 bases, with 8 bases remaining between them. This CDR3 has 15 amino acids. Here the CDR3 DNA reads TGTGCCAGCAGCTTAGGAGGGTGGAGCACAGATACGCAGTATTTT. Translation gives CASSLGGWSTDTQYF.

With regard to this clonotype: Possible read error: a much larger clone is one base away. The gene calls are TRBV7-9 and TRBJ2-7; no clear D gene. Germline V gene lookup returns CDR1 SEHNR and CDR2 FQNEAQ (reference sequence). V shed 5 bases and J shed 1 base, with 15 bases lying between them. The CDR3 extends over 15 amino acids. The chain's CDR3 is CASSLEDDTSYEQYF. The CDR3 region has the DNA TGTGCCAGCAGCCTAGAAGACGACACGTCCTACGAGCAGTACTTC.

This chain uses TRBV27 with TRBJ2-7, with a tentative D call TRBD2 (6 bases). Germline loops: CDR1 MNHEY, CDR2 SMNVEV (reference sequence). The CDR3 spans 14 residues. V was trimmed by 5 bases and J by 3 bases, leaving 14 bases between them. The CDR3 DNA sequence: TGTGCCAGCAGTCTCGCGGGGACCTTCTACGAGCAGTACTTC. Protein sequence: CASSLAGTFYEQYF.

This clonotype was seen a handful of times. The rearrangement uses TRBV28 and TRBJ1-1, with D maybe TRBD1 (5 bases). The CDR3 has 14 amino acids. In germline, CDR1 is MDHEN, CDR2 SYDVKM. V was cut by 0 bases and J by 6 bases, with 11 bases left in between. The CDR3 nucleotides read TGTGCCAGCAGTTTATGGGGGGGGGGTTCTGAAGCTTTCTTT. Translating gives CASSLWGGGSEAFF.

This clonotype was observed a few times. The chain recombines TRBV2 with TRBJ2-3; D not certain. The CDR3 has 15 amino acids. The germline V and J ends were trimmed by 4 bases and 2 bases, with 13 bases remaining between them. Looked up from germline, CDR1 is SNHLY and CDR2 is FYNNEI. The CDR3 DNA reads TGTGCCAGCAGTGGAGCGTACGACCACACAGATACGCAGTATTTT. Translated: CASSGAYDHTDTQYF.

This clonotype was counted many times. Compared with germline, one end of the junction differs, possibly owing to a read error. The V call is TRBV4-1, the J call TRBJ2-7, with D perhaps matching TRBD2 (5 bases). The germline V gene encodes CDR1 MGHRA and CDR2 YSYEKL. The CDR3 consists of 13 residues. The CDR3 nucleotides read TGTGCCAGCAGCCAAGGACTTTCCTACGAGCAGTACTTC. As protein: CASSQGLSYEQYF.

The chain links TRBV3-1 to TRBJ1-4; D not resolved. The ends were cut back, 0 bases at V and 5 bases at J, with 10 bases in the middle. This CDR3 comprises 15 residues. Germline CDR1 and CDR2: LGHDT and YNNKEL (reference sequence). The CDR3 nucleotides read TGTGCCAGCAGCCAAGATATGGCAGAGAATGAAAAACTGTTTTTT. It specifies CASSQDMAENEKLFF.

The chain links TRBV11-3 to TRBJ1-1, with D unclear. Between the trimmed V and J ends, which lost 3 bases and 0 bases, there was a span of 17 bases. The CDR3 is 17 amino acids. From germline, CDR1 is SGHNT and CDR2 YENEEA. As DNA, the CDR3 is TGTGCCAGCAGCTTCCCCAAGGGCAGGTTCATGAACACTGAAGCTTTCTTT. As protein: CASSFPKGRFMNTEAFF.

With respect to this clonotype: One end of the junction does not line up with germline, which may come from a read error. The V gene is TRBV28, the J gene TRBJ2-1; D perhaps matches TRBD2 (5 bases). The CDR3 runs to 14 residues. The germline V gene encodes CDR1 MDHEN and CDR2 SYDVKM. The CDR3 loop reads CANSLRGPAHEQFF. DNA for the CDR3: TGTGCCAACAGTTTACGGGGTCCCGCCCATGAGCAGTTCTTC.

This clonotype has just a few counts. The rearrangement uses TRBV7-9 and TRBJ2-3; 10 bases fit TRBD2. Germline lookup yields CDR1 SEHNR and CDR2 FQNEAQ (reference sequence). The CDR3 loop spans 15 amino acids. The trim removed 5 bases at V and 5 bases at J, leaving 7 bases unmatched. Here the CDR3 DNA reads TGTGCCAGCAGCAAACTAGCGGGGATTGAAGATACGCAGTATTTT. Protein sequence: CASSKLAGIEDTQYF.

This clonotype was counted ten times or more. The CDR3 DNA is TGTGCCAGCAGCTTGGGGACATTCTCCTACGAGCAGTACTTC. Protein product: CASSLGTFSYEQYF. This sequence joins TRBV7-8 and TRBJ2-7; tentative D call: TRBD1 (6 bases). The CDR3 length is 14 residues. V was cut by 3 bases and J by 0 bases, with 9 bases left in between. Germline-derived CDR1 and CDR2 are SGHVS and FQNEAQ.

This clonotype was observed a handful of times. The gene calls are TRBV10-1 and TRBJ2-7, with D uncertain. The CDR3 contains 13 residues. The germline V and J ends were trimmed by 2 bases and 3 bases, with 8 bases remaining between them. Germline-derived CDR1 and CDR2 are WNHNN and SYGVQD (reference sequence). The CDR3 here is CASSEGRHYEQYF. CDR3 sequence (DNA): TGCGCCAGCAGTGAGGGACGGCACTACGAGCAGTACTTC.

The chain joins TRBV20-1 to TRBJ2-7, with D maybe TRBD2 (7 bases). Trimming cost V 6 bases and J 0 bases, with 27 bases left between them. CDR3 length equals 18 residues. In germline, CDR1 is DFQATT, CDR2 SNEGSKA (reference sequence). The CDR3 coding sequence is TGCAGTGCCGTATCTACGGCGGGGGCTTACATGAGCTCCTACGAGCAGTACGTC. This translates into CSAVSTAGAYMSSYEQYV.

The chain uses TRBV20-1 and TRBJ2-7; 12 bases map to TRBD1. Germline V gene lookup returns CDR1 DFQATT and CDR2 SNEGSKA (reference sequence). The CDR3 is 14 amino acids. V dropped 6 bases and J dropped 4; count of bases not matched to a gene: 7. The CDR3 spells CSAAGQGASYEQYV. As DNA, the CDR3 is TGCAGTGCCGCGGGACAGGGGGCTTCTTACGAGCAGTACGTC.

The chain employs TRBV20-1 and TRBJ2-7; 7 positions match TRBD2. This CDR3 is built from 15 residues. With V trimmed by 5 bases and J by 0 bases, 10 bases remained unmatched. Per the germline V gene, CDR1 is DFQATT and CDR2 is SNEGSKA (reference sequence). The CDR3 reads CSALYLGRSSYEQYF. CDR3 coding DNA: TGCAGTGCTCTTTACCTCGGGAGGAGCTCCTACGAGCAGTACTTC.